This T cell receptor beta chain appears in the sequencing data of a study of blood T cell repertoires in COVID-19. The assay was immunoSEQ multiplex PCR, and TCRdb's table has in-frame clones only and misses some. The data show 100,000 to 120,000 clones, roughly 85% seen once. Germline CDR1 reads MNHEY; CDR2 reads SMNVEV (reference sequence). With 5 bases removed from V and 0 bases from J, the gap between germline ends came to 13 bases. The CDR3 loop spans 15 amino acids. The sequencing sample was made of peripheral blood. V gene TRBV27 combines with J gene TRBJ1-2, with D perhaps TRBD1 (6 bases). This clonotype was sampled from a human donor in a cohort sampled during active COVID-19. CDR3: CASSPRNRANYGYTF. CDR3 DNA sequence: TGTGCCAGCAGTCCAAGGAACAGGGCTAACTATGGCTACACCTTC.